A single T cell receptor beta chain is shown here with its context. Seattle cases were enrolled at active infection and followed longitudinally. Germline values: CDR1 WNHNN, CDR2 SYGVQD (reference sequence). The CDR3 consists of 13 residues. Deletions cut 4 bases from V and 2 bases from J, with 9 bases between. Repertoires were generated with immunoSEQ multiplex PCR, while TCRdb's copy carries only in-frame clones and drops some. The sample holds around 140,000 clones, less than 90% seen once. This sample was included in a study of blood T cell repertoires in COVID-19. Study information: Sites in the United States, Italy and Spain provided acute and convalescent COVID-19 samples. PBMCs, B-cell-depleted T cells, or T cells were the source of the cDNA or gDNA that made up the material.

This receptor was identified in a human donor with COVID-19, enrolled during active disease. The donor label of this sample is uncertain. Sequencing was carried out using peripheral blood. The rearrangement uses TRBV10-1 and TRBJ2-7; D might be TRBD2 (6 bases). The chain's CDR3 is CASSVGGAYEQYF. Written as DNA, the CDR3 is TGCGCCAGCAGTGTGGGGGGAGCCTACGAGCAGTACTTC.